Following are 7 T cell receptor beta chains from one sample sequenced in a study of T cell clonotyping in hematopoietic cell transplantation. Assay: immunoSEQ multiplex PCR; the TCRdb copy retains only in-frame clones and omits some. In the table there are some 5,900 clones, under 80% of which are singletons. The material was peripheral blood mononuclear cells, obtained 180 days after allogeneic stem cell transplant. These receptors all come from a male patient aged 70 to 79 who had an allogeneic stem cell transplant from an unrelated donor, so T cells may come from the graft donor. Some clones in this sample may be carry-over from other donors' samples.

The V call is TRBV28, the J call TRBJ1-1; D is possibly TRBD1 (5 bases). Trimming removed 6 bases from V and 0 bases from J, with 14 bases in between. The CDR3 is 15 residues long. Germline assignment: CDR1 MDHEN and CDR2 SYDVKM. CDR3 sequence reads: CASSMQGTLNTEAFF. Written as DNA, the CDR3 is TGTGCCAGCAGCATGCAGGGAACATTGAACACTGAAGCTTTCTTT.

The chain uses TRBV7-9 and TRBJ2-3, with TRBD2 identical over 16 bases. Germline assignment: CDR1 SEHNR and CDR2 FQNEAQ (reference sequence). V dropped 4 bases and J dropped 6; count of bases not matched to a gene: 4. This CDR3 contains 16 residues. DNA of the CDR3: TGTGCCAGCAGCTCGGGACTAGCGGGAGGGCAGGATACGCAGTATTTT. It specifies CASSSGLAGGQDTQYF. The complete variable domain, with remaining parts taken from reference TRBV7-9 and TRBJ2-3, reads DTGVSQNPRHKITKRGQNVTFRCDPISEHNRLYWYRQTLGQGPEFLTYFQNEAQLEKSRLLSDRFSAERPKGSFSTLEIQRTEQGDSAMYLCASSSGLAGGQDTQYFGPGTRLTVL.

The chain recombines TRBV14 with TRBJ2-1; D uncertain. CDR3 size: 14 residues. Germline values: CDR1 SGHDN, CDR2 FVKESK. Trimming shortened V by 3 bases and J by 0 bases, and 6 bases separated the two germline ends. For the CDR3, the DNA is TGTGCCAGCAGCCACCAGAGCTCCTACAATGAGCAGTTCTTC. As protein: CASSHQSSYNEQFF.

The CDR3: CASRRQGANTGELFF. CDR3 in DNA: TGCGCCAGCCGACGACAGGGGGCTAACACCGGGGAGCTGTTTTTT. The gene calls are TRBV5-1 and TRBJ2-2; 10 nucleotides match TRBD1. The J segment lost 2 bases and the V segment lost 7 bases, leaving 5 bases of the junction unmatched. Per the germline V gene, CDR1 is SGHRS and CDR2 is YFSETQ. This CDR3 contains 15 residues.

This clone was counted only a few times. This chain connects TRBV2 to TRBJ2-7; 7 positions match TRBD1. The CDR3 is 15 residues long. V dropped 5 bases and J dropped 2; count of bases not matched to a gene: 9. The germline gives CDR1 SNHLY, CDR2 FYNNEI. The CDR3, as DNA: TGTGCCAGCAGTCTACAGGGGCAGGGGGCCTACGAGCAGTACTTC. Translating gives CASSLQGQGAYEQYF.

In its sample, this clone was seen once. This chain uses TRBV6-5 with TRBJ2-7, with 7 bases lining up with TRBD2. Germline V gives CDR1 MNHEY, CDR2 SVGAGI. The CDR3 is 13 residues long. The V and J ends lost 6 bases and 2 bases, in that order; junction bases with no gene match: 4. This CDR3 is CASSKGLPYEQYF. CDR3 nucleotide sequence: TGTGCCAGCAGCAAGGGACTACCCTACGAGCAGTACTTC.

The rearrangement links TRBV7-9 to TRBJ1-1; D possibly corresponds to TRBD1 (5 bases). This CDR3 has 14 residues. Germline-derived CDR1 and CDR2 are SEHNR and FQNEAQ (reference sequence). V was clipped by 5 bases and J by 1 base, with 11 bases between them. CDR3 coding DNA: TGTGCCAGCAGCCCGGGACGGGAGAACACTGAAGCTTTCTTT. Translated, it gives CASSPGRENTEAFF.